Below, 29 T cell receptor beta chains from the same sample are listed, as sequenced in a study of blood T cell repertoires in COVID-19. The protocol was immunoSEQ multiplex PCR, while the TCRdb copy is restricted to in-frame clones and leaves out a portion. The table lists approximately 220,000 clones, roughly four fifths of them singletons. The sequenced material came from peripheral blood. These TCRs come from a woman between 65 and 79 years old with acute or convalescent COVID-19.

This clone has only a few counts. The rearrangement links TRBV9 to TRBJ1-6; tentatively, D is TRBD1 (6 bases). The germline V gene encodes CDR1 SGDLS and CDR2 YYNGEE. V lost 4 bases to trimming and J lost 7 bases, with 12 bases between them. The CDR3 runs 14 residues. The CDR3 coding sequence is TGTGCCAGCAGCTTAACCACAGGGAATTCACCCCTCCACTTT. This codes for CASSLTTGNSPLHF.

The chain joins TRBV6-5 to TRBJ2-5, with 8 positions matching TRBD1. Trimming at V came to 6 bases and at J to 5 bases, leaving 8 bases not matched to a gene. Germline-derived CDR1 and CDR2 are MNHEY and SVGAGI. This CDR3 contains 14 residues. The CDR3 sequence is CASSRSGGRETQYF. The CDR3, as DNA: TGTGCCAGCAGCAGGTCAGGGGGCCGGGAGACCCAGTACTTC.

The rearrangement joins TRBV19 to TRBJ2-3; TRBD1 is a possible D gene (5 bases). CDR3 length equals 15 residues. Germline values: CDR1 LNHDA, CDR2 SQIVND (reference sequence). V was shortened by 5 bases and J by 2 bases, with 14 bases between the two germline ends. The CDR3 sequence: CASSPQDSYTDTQYF. The DNA for the CDR3 is TGTGCCAGTAGTCCCCAAGACAGCTACACAGATACGCAGTATTTT.

The chain joins TRBV7-9 to TRBJ2-2; 7 bases are a match to TRBD2. The CDR3 is made up of 15 amino acids. V lost 7 bases to trimming and J lost 6 bases; unmatched junction nucleotides: 11. Germline assignment: CDR1 SEHNR and CDR2 FQNEAQ (reference sequence). DNA of the CDR3: TGTGCCAGCACCATCCCTTCGGGAGGTGCCGGGGAGCTGTTTTTT. Encoded protein: CASTIPSGGAGELFF.

The rearrangement links TRBV10-3 to TRBJ1-4; 7 bases line up with TRBD1. V lost 2 bases to trimming and J lost 7 bases; unmatched junction nucleotides: 7. CDR3 length equals 15 residues. Germline V CDR1 and CDR2: ENHRY, SYGVKD. CDR3 sequence: CAISEAAGGSEKLFF. The CDR3 nucleotides are TGTGCCATCAGTGAGGCGGCAGGGGGTAGTGAAAAACTGTTTTTT.

The chain is built from TRBV7-6 and TRBJ1-1; D perhaps matches TRBD1 (5 bases). The V gene's germline CDR1 is SGHVS and CDR2 FNYEAQ. With 1 base removed from V and 5 bases from J, the gap between germline ends came to 11 bases. The CDR3 is made up of 14 amino acids. The CDR3 reads CASSLGGGRTEAFF. The CDR3 region has the DNA TGTGCCAGCAGCTTAGGGGGGGGACGGACTGAAGCTTTCTTT.

This chain connects TRBV27 to TRBJ2-7, with TRBD1 as a possible D gene (5 bases). The CDR3 totals 13 residues. Trimming cost V 7 bases and J 6 bases, with 16 bases left between them. Germline loops: CDR1 MNHEY, CDR2 SMNVEV (reference sequence). CDR3 loop: CASISPPGREQYF. CDR3 bases: TGTGCCAGCATATCTCCCCCAGGGCGCGAGCAGTACTTC.

The table lists this clone with a few counts. The genes are TRBV7-8 and TRBJ1-3, with a tentative D call TRBD1 (6 bases). There are 16 residues in the CDR3. V lost 0 bases, J lost 9 bases, and 18 bases lay in between. The germline CDR1 and CDR2 sequences are SGHVS and FQNEAQ. DNA of the CDR3: TGTGCCAGCAGCTTAGCTACAGCGACTTTGGGGGCCACCATATATTTT. Protein sequence: CASSLATATLGATIYF.

The chain recombines TRBV6-2 or TRBV6-3 with TRBJ2-3, with 10 bases matching TRBD2. Germline CDR1 is MNHEY and CDR2 is SVGEGT. The CDR3 contains 15 residues. J gave up 1 base and V 5 bases, and 3 bases lay outside the gene matches. The CDR3: CASSLLAGGTDTQYF. The CDR3 DNA is TGTGCCAGCAGTCTTCTAGCGGGAGGCACAGATACGCAGTATTTT.

As DNA, the CDR3 is TGCGCCAGCAGCCAAGTTGACGGGGTAGGAGAGACCCAGTACTTC. It specifies CASSQVDGVGETQYF. The rearrangement uses TRBV4-3 and TRBJ2-5; possibly TRBD2 for D (5 bases). Germline lookup yields CDR1 LGHNA and CDR2 YSLEER. The CDR3 is 15 amino acids. V was cut by 1 base and J by 4 bases, with 13 bases left in between.

The chain recombines TRBV10-3 with TRBJ1-2, with TRBD1 identical over 9 bases. This CDR3 has 15 residues. Germline V gives CDR1 ENHRY, CDR2 SYGVKD. The junction had 6 bases not matched to a gene; V was cut back by 6 bases and J by 1 base. CDR3 coding DNA: TGTGCCATCAGCGGACCGGGACAGGGTAACTATGGCTACACCTTC. Its translation is CAISGPGQGNYGYTF.

The chain has TRBV10-2 and TRBJ1-2; D is uncertain. Germline CDR1 is WSHSY and CDR2 is SAAADI. V was clipped by 6 bases and J by 10 bases, with 15 bases between them. The CDR3 is 12 amino acids. In DNA, the CDR3 is TGCGCCAGCAGCCCCGACACCCTGTACTACACCTTC. It codes for CASSPDTLYYTF.

Remarks on this clone: The junction differs from germline at one of its ends, possibly a read error. J is TRBJ2-3 and V is TRBV5-1, with 10 bases lining up with TRBD2. The CDR3 totals 15 residues. CDR1 SGHRS and CDR2 YFSETQ come from the germline V gene. CDR3 sequence (DNA): TGCACCAGCAGCTTGACTAGCGGGAGCACAGATACGCAGTATTTT. Encoded protein: CTSSLTSGSTDTQYF.

This clone was detected ten times or more. The CDR3 DNA reads as TGTGCCAGCAGCCTGCAGGGTAGCGGCCACGAGCAGTACTTC. Its translation: CASSLQGSGHEQYF. The rearrangement uses TRBV27 and TRBJ2-7; the D gene is possibly TRBD2 (6 bases). CDR1 and CDR2 from the germline V gene are MNHEY and SMNVEV (reference sequence). CDR3 length: 14 amino acids. The ends were cut back, 6 bases at V and 5 bases at J, with 17 bases in the middle.

The V and J genes are TRBV5-1 and TRBJ1-2; possible D gene TRBD1, 6 bases. The V and J ends lost 0 bases and 3 bases respectively, with 15 bases between them. Germline V gene lookup returns CDR1 SGHRS and CDR2 YFSETQ. This CDR3 has 16 amino acids. In DNA, the CDR3 is TGCGCCAGCAGCTTGGGGACAGTGGTTGGGTACTATGGCTACACCTTC. Protein: CASSLGTVVGYYGYTF.

This chain connects TRBV2 to TRBJ1-4; perhaps TRBD1 as D (5 bases). Germline V lookup: CDR1 SNHLY, CDR2 FYNNEI. CDR3 size: 14 residues. Trimming took off 6 bases at V and 8 bases at J, with 16 bases between the two ends. The CDR3, as DNA: TGTGCCAGCAGGGTGTCAGGGATTGGGGAAAAACTGTTTTTT. Amino acids: CASRVSGIGEKLFF.

This rearrangement joins TRBV6-1 to TRBJ1-1, with a possible D match to TRBD1 (5 bases). V lost 1 base and J 8 bases, leaving 11 bases between the germline ends. The length of the CDR3 is 13 residues. Per the germline V gene, CDR1 is MNHNS and CDR2 is SASEGT. CDR3 DNA: TGTGCCAGCAGTGAAGACAGGAGGGAAGAAGCTTTCTTT. It is translated as CASSEDRREEAFF.

The sample holds one count of this clone. This rearrangement joins TRBV6-5 to TRBJ2-5; 9 nucleotides align to TRBD2. CDR1 and CDR2 (germline): MNHEY, SVGAGI. Trimming removed 2 bases from V and 4 bases from J; junction bases left unmatched: 8. This CDR3 is built from 16 residues. The CDR3 loop is CASSYVSRGGRETQYF. The CDR3 DNA sequence: TGTGCCAGCAGTTACGTCTCGCGGGGGGGCCGAGAGACCCAGTACTTC.

The rearrangement joins TRBV4-3 to TRBJ1-2; the D gene is possibly TRBD1 (5 bases). V was trimmed by 0 bases and J by 4 bases, leaving 18 bases between them. Germline CDR1 is LGHNA and CDR2 is YSLEER. This CDR3 has 17 residues. CDR3 sequence: CASSQEFEAGLRYGYTF. The DNA for the CDR3 is TGCGCCAGCAGCCAAGAATTTGAGGCAGGGCTTCGCTATGGCTACACCTTC.

This chain uses TRBV2 with TRBJ1-2, with a tentative D call TRBD1 (5 bases). The CDR3 has 15 residues. Trimming removed 5 bases from V and 4 bases from J, with 17 bases in between. Germline V lookup: CDR1 SNHLY, CDR2 FYNNEI. Here the CDR3 reads CASSRTLQGSYGYTF. For the CDR3, the DNA is TGTGCCAGCAGTCGGACCCTGCAGGGATCCTATGGCTACACCTTC. The full variable domain, completed using reference TRBV2 and TRBJ1-2, is EPEVTQTPSHQVTQMGQEVILRCVPISNHLYFYWYRQILGQKVEFLVSFYNNEISEKSEIFDDQFSVERPDGSNFTLKIRSTKLEDSAMYFCASSRTLQGSYGYTFGSGTRLTVV.

This chain links TRBV4-2 with TRBJ1-1; unclear D gene. The CDR3 totals 14 residues. CDR1 is LGHNA and CDR2 is YNFKEQ in the germline V gene. The V gene lost 4 bases and the J gene lost 1 base, with 10 bases spanning the gap. The CDR3 protein is CASSPNPGNTEAFF. The CDR3 DNA sequence: TGTGCCAGCAGCCCAAATCCAGGGAACACTGAAGCTTTCTTT.

The chain uses TRBV6-5 and TRBJ1-6; 8 positions match TRBD1. The CDR3 covers 16 residues. From germline, CDR1 is MNHEY and CDR2 SVGAGI. The ends lost 0 bases at V and 7 bases at J; junction bases unmatched: 5. CDR3 amino acids: CASSYSGQGGNSPLHF. The CDR3, as DNA: TGTGCCAGCAGTTACTCCGGACAGGGAGGCAATTCACCCCTCCACTTT.

The genes are TRBV28 and TRBJ1-3; D possibly corresponds to TRBD1 (6 bases). CDR1 MDHEN and CDR2 SYDVKM come from the germline V gene. This CDR3 region has 16 residues. The germline V and J ends were trimmed by 1 base and 1 base, with 11 bases remaining between them. CDR3 in amino acids: CASSLFGRGSGNTIYF. CDR3 coding DNA: TGTGCCAGCAGTTTATTTGGGAGGGGGTCTGGAAACACCATATATTTT.

The chain recombines TRBV7-2 with TRBJ2-2; D is unclear. This CDR3 spans 13 amino acids. Germline V CDR1 and CDR2: SGHTA, FQGNSA. Trimming left V 4 bases short and J 4 bases short, with 7 bases between. The CDR3 DNA follows: TGTGCCAGCAGCTCCCCTAGCACCGGGGAGCTGTTTTTT. Its translation is CASSSPSTGELFF.

The V gene is TRBV2, the J gene TRBJ1-2; D gene uncertain. This CDR3 has 13 residues. Germline CDR1 SNHLY, CDR2 FYNNEI. V was shortened by 7 bases and J by 3 bases, with 12 bases between the two germline ends. The CDR3 DNA reads as TGTGCCAGCAAAAGACAATCCCACTATGGCTACACCTTC. Protein sequence: CASKRQSHYGYTF. The full variable domain, in which reference TRBV2 and TRBJ1-2 provide the parts outside the CDR3, is EPEVTQTPSHQVTQMGQEVILRCVPISNHLYFYWYRQILGQKVEFLVSFYNNEISEKSEIFDDQFSVERPDGSNFTLKIRSTKLEDSAMYFCASKRQSHYGYTFGSGTRLTVV.

The rearrangement links TRBV12-3 or TRBV12-4 to TRBJ1-1; tentatively, D is TRBD1 (5 bases). The CDR3 runs to 13 residues. V lost 6 bases to trimming and J lost 1 base, with 9 bases between them. The DNA for the CDR3 is TGTGCCAGCAGCGCTACAGGGAACACTGAAGCTTTCTTT. Protein sequence: CASSATGNTEAFF.

This clone came up once. The genes are TRBV20-1 and TRBJ2-2, with a tentative D call TRBD2 (7 bases). CDR3 length equals 14 residues. CDR1 DFQATT and CDR2 SNEGSKA come from the germline V gene (reference sequence). Trimming shortened V by 3 bases and J by 2 bases, and 10 bases separated the two germline ends. CDR3 nucleotide sequence: TGCAGTGCTAGTCGGGGGGCAAACACCGGGGAGCTGTTTTTT. This translates into CSASRGANTGELFF.

This chain joins TRBV5-4 and TRBJ1-4; tentatively, D is TRBD1 (5 bases). CDR1 is SGHNT, CDR2 YYREEE, per germline (reference sequence). The length of the CDR3 is 14 residues. V was clipped by 1 base and J by 7 bases, with 11 bases between them. The CDR3 sequence is CASSLLGGSEKLFF. The CDR3 DNA reads as TGTGCCAGCAGCTTGCTCGGGGGTAGTGAAAAACTGTTTTTT.

The sample holds one count of this clone. This chain uses TRBV4-3 with TRBJ2-3; 11 bases fit TRBD2. Germline V gives CDR1 LGHNA, CDR2 YSLEER. This CDR3 is 17 amino acids long. V lost 1 base, J lost 4 bases, and 7 bases stayed unmatched. The chain's CDR3 is CASSQGSSGGPADTQYF. CDR3 nucleotide sequence: TGCGCCAGCAGCCAAGGGTCTAGCGGGGGGCCGGCAGATACGCAGTATTTT.